A selection of T cell receptor beta chains follows, all from one sample in a study of cytomegalovirus exposure and HLA in healthy donors. Clones were read by immunoSEQ multiplex PCR, and TCRdb kept only the in-frame ones, dropping some. Of about 210,000 clones listed, about 80% are singletons. The material sequenced was PBMCs. These receptors were collected from a male donor in good health and CMV-seronegative. Both conserved end residues are part of each CDR3.

V	J	CDR3
TRBV10-3	TRBJ2-7	CAISDYSSSYEQYF
TRBV6-5	TRBJ2-3	CASNMGLAVDTQYF
TRBV6-1	-	CASTRTSGSEQYF
TRBV5-4	TRBJ2-2	CASFPGQGTGELFF
TRBV5-4	-	CASSSIGQTYEQYF
TRBV4-3	TRBJ1-5	CASSPSGQRNQPQHF
TRBV28	TRBJ2-7	CASSTPGQGSRAGRLYEQYF
TRBV19	TRBJ1-5	CASEFHLPAGGNQPQHF
TRBV7-2	TRBJ1-4	CASSEDGEANEKLFF
TRBV6-5	TRBJ1-5	CASSYHSNQPQHF
TRBV6-5	TRBJ2-1	CASSYRGRNEQFF
TRBV28	TRBJ2-5	CASRAGRAQETQYF
TRBV6-6	TRBJ1-4	CASSPHITTNEKLFF
TRBV5-4	TRBJ1-3	CASTHRGRNPTNTIYF
TRBV5-6	TRBJ2-7	CASSSPGLTITPYEQYF
TRBV6-5	TRBJ2-1	CVAGLAAVDEQFF
TRBV7-2	TRBJ1-1	CASSLSGQNTEAFF
TRBV9	TRBJ1-1	CASSVARGGTEAFF
TRBV9	TRBJ2-5	CASSVEYNPETQYF
TRBV6-1	TRBJ1-6	CASRQGGGSPLHF
TRBV5-1	TRBJ2-5	CASSSFPTGEGETQYF
TRBV5-6	TRBJ2-7	CASSLGLAGLAYEQYF
TRBV7-3	TRBJ1-1	CASSLNVGNTEAFF
TRBV5-1	TRBJ1-1	CASSPDRHTEAFF
TRBV9	TRBJ2-1	CASSLQSGAGQFF
TRBV19	TRBJ2-3	CASSMGARDTQYF
TRBV6-6	TRBJ2-3	CASSYSRSTDTQYF
TRBV9	TRBJ1-4	CASSAEGGQTINEKLFF
TRBV28	TRBJ1-5	CASNSGGGQPQHF
TRBV5-6	TRBJ2-5	CASSTVGGGTETQYF
TRBV5-1	TRBJ1-1	CASSWRSGTEAFF
TRBV28	TRBJ2-7	CASSFYANGLYEQYF
TRBV5-8	TRBJ2-7	CASSLAGDRGWYEQYF
TRBV6-5	TRBJ2-2	CASRRLAGLTGELFF
TRBV6-5	TRBJ2-2	CASSYRGTQAGELFF
TRBV7-2	TRBJ1-5	CASSFMDLQPQHF
TRBV27	TRBJ1-1	CASSLSGTNTEAFF
TRBV5-1	TRBJ2-1	CASSRGGGRGYNEQFF
TRBV11-2	TRBJ1-4	CASSLAPAGGGEKLFF
TRBV5-1	TRBJ1-1	CASSSTRTGGDSTRTGATEAFF
TRBV19	TRBJ2-6	CASSIFVSGANVLTF
TRBV18	TRBJ2-3	CASSPQGGLITDTQYF
TRBV6-5	TRBJ1-5	CASSYDRDQPQHF
TRBV5-1	TRBJ1-4	CASSSGLSNEKLFF
TRBV5-1	TRBJ2-5	CASSLFTSGATRRGETQYF
TRBV7-9	TRBJ1-4	CASSYRGQGVELFF
TRBV10-2	TRBJ2-1	CASSGLAGEREQFF
TRBV27	TRBJ2-6	CASSLQPGSGANVLTF
TRBV4-3	TRBJ2-2	CASSATKGAEDTGELFF
TRBV7-9	TRBJ2-7	CASSLGGGPYEQYF
TRBV6-1	TRBJ2-7	CASSEAGQRYEQYF
TRBV4-3	TRBJ2-4	CASSQLGGDIQYF
TRBV28	TRBJ1-3	CASSRQGTGNTIYF